The 22 T cell receptor beta chains listed next were all sequenced from one sample in a study of monozygotic twins with inflammatory bowel disease (dated by TCRdb to between 2019 and 2020). Libraries came from 5' RACE. The run used an Illumina HiSeq 2500. Reads reprocessed by TCRdb are summarized as one entry per CDR3 protein sequence, and DNA is absent. The table of this sample itemizes some 450,000 distinct CDR3 sequences. Roughly 2.3% of the sample is held by the ten biggest clonotypes. Sample: blood. The receptor source for this set is a human donor with ulcerative colitis or Crohn's disease, or a healthy co-twin of an affected twin (not recorded which).

This chain uses TRBV7-9 with TRBJ2-2. The CDR3 loop spans 16 amino acids. The V gene's germline CDR1 is SEHNR and CDR2 FQNEAQ (reference sequence). This chain's CDR3 is CASRFRDTVNTGELFF.

The CDR3 sequence: CASSPSLVSSYNEQFF. This chain uses TRBV18 with TRBJ2-1. This CDR3 region has 16 residues. Germline V gene lookup returns CDR1 KGHSH and CDR2 LQKENI.

The chain is built from TRBV6-4 and TRBJ1-1; TCRdb's D call, TRBD1, is unchecked because there is no DNA. Germline CDR1 MRHNA, CDR2 SNTAGT. The CDR3 totals 15 residues. CDR3 region: CASSAEGGSNTEAFF.

This chain joins TRBV7-2 and TRBJ2-7; TCRdb's assignment of TRBD2 cannot be checked, as there is no DNA. The CDR3 spans 15 residues. Germline V lookup: CDR1 SGHTA, CDR2 FQGNSA. This CDR3 is CASSFMTSESYEQYF.

The rearrangement links TRBV7-2 to TRBJ2-7; TCRdb's D gene call, TRBD2, goes unchecked for lack of DNA. Germline values: CDR1 SGHTA, CDR2 FQGNSA. The CDR3 length is 14 residues. The CDR3 sequence: CASSLRAGGYEQYF. Drawing the rest from reference TRBV7-2 and TRBJ2-7, the complete variable domain is GAGVSQSPSNKVTEKGKDVELRCDPISGHTALYWYRQSLGQGLEFLIYFQGNSAPDKSGLPSDRFSAERTGGSVSTLTIQRTQQEDSAVYLCASSLRAGGYEQYFGPGTRLTVT.

This CDR3 reads CASSLGTGLDQPQHF. The J gene is TRBJ1-5, the V gene TRBV5-6; TCRdb lists TRBD1, though no DNA is available to test this call. The CDR3 sequence is 15 residues long. Germline V gives CDR1 SGHDT, CDR2 YYEEEE. Filled out from reference TRBV5-6 and TRBJ1-5, the complete variable domain reads DAGVTQSPTHLIKTRGQQVTLRCSPKSGHDTVSWYQQALGQGPQFIFQYYEEEERQRGNFPDRFSGHQFPNYSSELNVNALLLGDSALYLCASSLGTGLDQPQHFGDGTRLSIL.

CDR3 amino acids: CASGTGSTDTQYF. The J gene is TRBJ2-3, the V gene TRBV2; no DNA is available, so the TRBD1 call from TCRdb remains unchecked. The CDR3 totals 13 residues. The germline V gene has CDR1 SNHLY and CDR2 FYNNEI.

The rearrangement uses TRBV18 and TRBJ1-1; the D call from TCRdb, TRBD1, cannot be confirmed without DNA. The germline CDR1 and CDR2 sequences are KGHSH and LQKENI. The CDR3 covers 14 residues. This chain's CDR3 is CASSSPPLNTEAFF.

The CDR3 spells CASSPGQGVPYEQYF. The chain links TRBV7-3 to TRBJ2-7; the D gene TCRdb calls, TRBD1, cannot be checked with no DNA. Germline loops: CDR1 SGHTA, CDR2 FQGTGA. The CDR3 loop spans 15 amino acids.

V gene TRBV12-3 or TRBV12-4 combines with J gene TRBJ2-2; TCRdb selects TRBD2, and the lack of DNA leaves this call unchecked. The CDR3 length is 12 residues. CDR3 residues: CASRLPAGELFF.

J is TRBJ2-1 and V is TRBV28; the D gene TCRdb calls, TRBD1, cannot be checked with no DNA. The CDR3 runs 14 residues. Per germline, CDR1 MDHEN and CDR2 SYDVKM. CDR3 in amino acids: CATVWGSSYNEQFF.

CDR3 amino acids: CASSSRDRGNYGYTF. The chain uses TRBV6-5 and TRBJ1-2; the TCRdb D gene call, TRBD1, has no DNA to confirm it. Germline values: CDR1 MNHEY, CDR2 SVGAGI. The CDR3 spans 15 residues.

This chain's CDR3 is CASSRTRTETQYF. The chain carries TRBV5-5 and TRBJ2-5; TCRdb's D gene call, TRBD1, goes unchecked for lack of DNA. The CDR3 is made up of 13 amino acids. Germline CDR1 is SGHKS and CDR2 is YYEKEE (reference sequence).

CDR3: CASSLSRAGGPITYNEQFF. The chain employs TRBV5-1 and TRBJ2-1; TCRdb gives TRBD2 as the D gene, but with no DNA this cannot be confirmed. The length of the CDR3 is 19 residues. The germline gives CDR1 SGHRS, CDR2 YFSETQ. Combining the CDR3 with reference TRBV5-1 and TRBJ2-1 gives the whole variable domain KAGVTQTPRYLIKTRGQQVTLSCSPISGHRSVSWYQQTPGQGLQFLFEYFSETQRNKGNFPGRFSGRQFSNSRSEMNVSTLELGDSALYLCASSLSRAGGPITYNEQFFGPGTRLTVL.

V is TRBV30 and J is TRBJ2-7. The germline V gene has CDR1 GTSNPN and CDR2 SVGIG (reference sequence). The CDR3 length is 15 residues. This CDR3 is CAWRGWERDLYEQYF.

The rearrangement joins TRBV12-3 or TRBV12-4 to TRBJ2-5; the D call from TCRdb, TRBD1, cannot be confirmed without DNA. The CDR3 loop spans 15 amino acids. The CDR3 reads CASSRQGREQETQYF.

The chain uses TRBV2 and TRBJ2-3; TCRdb gives TRBD1 as the D gene, but with no DNA this cannot be confirmed. Per the germline V gene, CDR1 is SNHLY and CDR2 is FYNNEI. CDR3 length: 15 residues. The CDR3 protein is CASSERWGSTDTQYF.

J is TRBJ2-3 and V is TRBV27; checking the TCRdb D call of TRBD2 is not possible without DNA. The CDR3 contains 15 residues. Germline V lookup: CDR1 MNHEY, CDR2 SMNVEV (reference sequence). The CDR3 region is CASRRAGGQTDTQYF.

This sequence joins TRBV4-1 and TRBJ2-7; the D call from TCRdb, TRBD1, cannot be confirmed without DNA. The CDR3 consists of 18 residues. CDR1 and CDR2 (germline): MGHRA, YSYEKL. The CDR3 region is CASSPGLQGPLSLYEQYF.

The gene calls are TRBV2 and TRBJ2-1. In germline, CDR1 is SNHLY, CDR2 FYNNEI. The CDR3 has 14 amino acids. This CDR3 reads CASSGQGSYNEQFF.

V usage is TRBV5-1 and J usage is TRBJ2-3. The CDR3 contains 16 residues. CDR1 is SGHRS and CDR2 is YFSETQ in the germline V gene. The CDR3 loop is CASSAYRAPSTDTQYF. The whole variable domain, filled in from reference TRBV5-1 and TRBJ2-3, reads KAGVTQTPRYLIKTRGQQVTLSCSPISGHRSVSWYQQTPGQGLQFLFEYFSETQRNKGNFPGRFSGRQFSNSRSEMNVSTLELGDSALYLCASSAYRAPSTDTQYFGPGTRLTVL.

V gene TRBV20-1 combines with J gene TRBJ2-3; the TCRdb call, TRBD2, lacks DNA for checking. Per germline, CDR1 DFQATT and CDR2 SNEGSKA (reference sequence). The CDR3 runs 20 residues. This CDR3 reads CSARDLPLAGGSTITDTQYF.